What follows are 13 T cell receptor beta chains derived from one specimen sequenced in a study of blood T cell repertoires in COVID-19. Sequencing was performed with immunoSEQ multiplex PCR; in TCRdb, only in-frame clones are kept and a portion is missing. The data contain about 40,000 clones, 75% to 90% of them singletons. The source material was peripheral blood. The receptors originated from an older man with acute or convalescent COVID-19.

CDR3 protein: CASGGLAGNTGELFF. CDR3 in DNA: TGTGCCAGCGGGGGACTAGCGGGAAACACCGGGGAGCTGTTTTTT. The V and J genes are TRBV7-2 and TRBJ2-2; TRBD2 agrees at 13 bases. CDR1 is SGHTA, CDR2 FQGNSA, per germline. This CDR3 has 15 amino acids. Unmatched junction bases numbered 2, after V lost 8 bases and J lost 2 bases.

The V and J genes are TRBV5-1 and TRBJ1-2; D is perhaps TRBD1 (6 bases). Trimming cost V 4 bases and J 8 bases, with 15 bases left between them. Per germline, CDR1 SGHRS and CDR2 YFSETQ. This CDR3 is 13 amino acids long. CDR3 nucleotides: TGCGCCAGCAGCGGAACAGGGCCGGAAGGCTACACCTTC. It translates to CASSGTGPEGYTF. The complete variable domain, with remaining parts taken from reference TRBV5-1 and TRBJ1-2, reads KAGVTQTPRYLIKTRGQQVTLSCSPISGHRSVSWYQQTPGQGLQFLFEYFSETQRNKGNFPGRFSGRQFSNSRSEMNVSTLELGDSALYLCASSGTGPEGYTFGSGTRLTVV.

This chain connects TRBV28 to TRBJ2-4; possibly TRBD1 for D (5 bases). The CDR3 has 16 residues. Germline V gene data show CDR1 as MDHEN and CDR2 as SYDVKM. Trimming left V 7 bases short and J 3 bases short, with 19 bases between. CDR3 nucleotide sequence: TGTGCCAGCAAGGTGGGATCGATCCAGGGCAAAAACATTCAGTACTTC. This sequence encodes CASKVGSIQGKNIQYF.

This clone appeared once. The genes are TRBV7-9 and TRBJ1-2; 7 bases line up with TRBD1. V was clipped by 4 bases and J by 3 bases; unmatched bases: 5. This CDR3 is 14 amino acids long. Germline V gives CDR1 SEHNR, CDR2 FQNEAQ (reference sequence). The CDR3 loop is CASSSTGTDYGYTF. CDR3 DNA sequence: TGTGCCAGCAGCTCAACCGGGACAGACTATGGCTACACCTTC.

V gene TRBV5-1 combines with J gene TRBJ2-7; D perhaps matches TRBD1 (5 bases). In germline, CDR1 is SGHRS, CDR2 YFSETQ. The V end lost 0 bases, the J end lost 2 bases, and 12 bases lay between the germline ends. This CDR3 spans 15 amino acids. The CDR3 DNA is TGCGCCAGCAGCTTGGGGCAGGGTAGAACCTACGAGCAGTACTTC. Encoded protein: CASSLGQGRTYEQYF.

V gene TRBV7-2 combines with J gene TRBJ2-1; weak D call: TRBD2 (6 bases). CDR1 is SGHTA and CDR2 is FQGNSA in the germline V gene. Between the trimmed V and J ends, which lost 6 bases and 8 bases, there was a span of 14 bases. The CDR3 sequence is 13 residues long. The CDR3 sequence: CASSREIADEQFF. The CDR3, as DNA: TGTGCCAGCAGTCGGGAGATTGCCGATGAGCAGTTCTTC.

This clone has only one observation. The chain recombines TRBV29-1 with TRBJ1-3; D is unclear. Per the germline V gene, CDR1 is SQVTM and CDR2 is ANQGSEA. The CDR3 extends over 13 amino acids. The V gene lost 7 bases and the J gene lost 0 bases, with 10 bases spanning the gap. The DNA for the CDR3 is TGCAGCGCCACTCTAATCTCTGGAAACACCATATATTTT. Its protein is CSATLISGNTIYF.

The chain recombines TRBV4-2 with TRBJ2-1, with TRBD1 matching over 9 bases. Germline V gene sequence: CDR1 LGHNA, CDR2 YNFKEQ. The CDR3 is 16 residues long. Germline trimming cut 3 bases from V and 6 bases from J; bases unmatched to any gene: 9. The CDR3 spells CASSQAPGQGTNEQFF. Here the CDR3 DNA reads TGTGCCAGCAGCCAGGCTCCGGGACAGGGTACCAATGAGCAGTTCTTC.

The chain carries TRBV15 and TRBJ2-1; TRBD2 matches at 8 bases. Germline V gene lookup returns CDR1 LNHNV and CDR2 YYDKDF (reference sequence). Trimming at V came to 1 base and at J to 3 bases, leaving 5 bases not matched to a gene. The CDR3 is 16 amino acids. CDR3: CATSRGPAGGYNEQFF. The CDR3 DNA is TGTGCCACCAGCAGAGGTCCGGCGGGAGGCTACAATGAGCAGTTCTTC.

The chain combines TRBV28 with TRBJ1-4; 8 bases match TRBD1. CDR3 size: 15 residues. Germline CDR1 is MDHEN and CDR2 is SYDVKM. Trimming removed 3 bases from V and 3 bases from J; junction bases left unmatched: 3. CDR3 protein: CASSLGDRSNEKLFF. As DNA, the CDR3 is TGTGCCAGCAGTTTGGGGGACAGGTCTAATGAAAAACTGTTTTTT.

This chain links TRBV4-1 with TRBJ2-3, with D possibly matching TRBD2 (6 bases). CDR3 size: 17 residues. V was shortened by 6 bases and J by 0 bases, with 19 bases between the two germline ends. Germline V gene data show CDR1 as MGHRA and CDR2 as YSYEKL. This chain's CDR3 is CASSPRGSGSSTDTQYF. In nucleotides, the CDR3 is TGCGCCAGCAGTCCTCGGGGTAGCGGATCTAGCACAGATACGCAGTATTTT.

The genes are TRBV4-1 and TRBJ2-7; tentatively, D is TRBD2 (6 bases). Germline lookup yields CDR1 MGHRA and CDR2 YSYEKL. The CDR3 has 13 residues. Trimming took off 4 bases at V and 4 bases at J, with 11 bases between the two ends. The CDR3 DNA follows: TGCGCCAGCAGCCTTCGAAGCGGGTACGAGCAGTACTTC. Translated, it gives CASSLRSGYEQYF.

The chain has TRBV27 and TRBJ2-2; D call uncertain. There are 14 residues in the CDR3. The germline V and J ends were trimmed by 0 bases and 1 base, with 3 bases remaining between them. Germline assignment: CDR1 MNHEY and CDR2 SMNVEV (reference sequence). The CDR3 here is CASSLSRNTGELFF. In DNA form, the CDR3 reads TGTGCCAGCAGTTTATCGAGGAACACCGGGGAGCTGTTTTTT.